These 21 T cell receptor beta chains share one sample of origin, sequenced in a study of blood T cell repertoires in COVID-19. This table comes from immunoSEQ multiplex PCR, and its TCRdb copy is limited to in-frame clones, with some not included. The sample yields under 350,000 clones, 86% seen once. The specimen was peripheral blood. These receptors originate from a man between 18 and 29 years old with active or convalescent COVID-19.

This clone has a handful of counts. This chain joins TRBV12-3 or TRBV12-4 and TRBJ1-5, with TRBD1 matching 8 bases. The CDR3 covers 13 residues. With 7 bases clipped from V and 2 bases from J, the junction kept 1 base outside the gene matches. The CDR3 DNA sequence: TGTGCCAGCACGACAGGGGGCAATCAGCCCCAGCATTTT. Translated: CASTTGGNQPQHF.

There are many counts of this clone. The chain recombines TRBV18 with TRBJ1-5, with TRBD1 as a possible D gene (6 bases). Germline assignment: CDR1 KGHSH and CDR2 LQKENI. V lost 2 bases and J 6 bases, leaving 8 bases between the germline ends. This CDR3 is 13 amino acids long. CDR3 nucleotide sequence: TGTGCCAGCTCACCAGCACAGGGTCAGCCCCAGCATTTT. It encodes CASSPAQGQPQHF.

The chain has TRBV7-9 and TRBJ2-7, with 9 bases aligning to TRBD1. The V and J ends lost 4 bases and 7 bases, in that order; junction bases with no gene match: 5. This CDR3 comprises 13 residues. Germline loops: CDR1 SEHNR, CDR2 FQNEAQ (reference sequence). CDR3 sequence reads: CASSSGTGQEQYF. CDR3 nucleotides: TGTGCCAGCAGCTCGGGGACAGGGCAGGAGCAGTACTTC. The entire variable domain, with the rest obtained from reference TRBV7-9 and TRBJ2-7, is as follows: DTGVSQNPRHKITKRGQNVTFRCDPISEHNRLYWYRQTLGQGPEFLTYFQNEAQLEKSRLLSDRFSAERPKGSFSTLEIQRTEQGDSAMYLCASSSGTGQEQYFGPGTRLTVT.

The genes are TRBV4-3 and TRBJ2-2, with 7 bases matching TRBD1. V was clipped by 1 base and J by 6 bases; unmatched bases: 11. The CDR3 contains 17 residues. Germline V gene data show CDR1 as LGHNA and CDR2 as YSLEER. CDR3 loop: CASSQGSTGVTSGELFF. CDR3 in DNA: TGCGCCAGCAGCCAAGGCTCTACAGGGGTGACGTCCGGGGAGCTGTTTTTT.

The chain has TRBV7-9 and TRBJ1-1, with 10 bases identical to TRBD1. CDR3 length: 17 amino acids. CDR1 SEHNR and CDR2 FQNEAQ come from the germline V gene (reference sequence). V lost 3 bases and J lost 5; bases outside the gene matches: 12. CDR3: CASSFILAGQGMTEAFF. The CDR3 coding sequence is TGTGCCAGCAGCTTCATTTTAGCGGGACAGGGGATGACTGAAGCTTTCTTT.

The V and J genes are TRBV27 and TRBJ1-6; D is possibly TRBD1 (5 bases). The CDR3 totals 18 residues. Germline V CDR1 and CDR2: MNHEY, SMNVEV (reference sequence). V was clipped by 3 bases and J by 5 bases, with 20 bases between them. The CDR3 loop is CASSFGAEAGYNNSPLHF. The CDR3 nucleotides read TGTGCCAGCAGTTTTGGGGCAGAGGCCGGCTATAATAATTCACCCCTCCACTTT.

The V call is TRBV6-5, the J call TRBJ1-5, with a tentative D call TRBD1 (5 bases). V shed 5 bases and J shed 3 bases, with 14 bases lying between them. Germline-derived CDR1 and CDR2 are MNHEY and SVGAGI. The CDR3 totals 15 residues. Written as DNA, the CDR3 is TGTGCCAGCAGTAGTCAGGGAAGGGCCAATCAGCCCCAGCATTTT. Protein: CASSSQGRANQPQHF.

V usage is TRBV2 and J usage is TRBJ1-2; 7 bases fit TRBD1. The CDR3 has 12 residues. Germline CDR1 SNHLY, CDR2 FYNNEI. Trimming took 11 bases from V and 4 from J; bases not matched to a gene: 7. CDR3 nucleotides: TGTGCCCGATGGGACAGCTTCTATGGCTACACCTTC. Its translation is CARWDSFYGYTF.

The V and J genes are TRBV11-3 and TRBJ2-2; a weak D match, TRBD2 (5 bases). CDR1 SGHNT and CDR2 YENEEA come from the germline V gene. The CDR3 covers 14 residues. V shed 10 bases and J shed 5 bases, with 17 bases lying between them. The CDR3 DNA sequence: TGTGCCACCGATCACGGGGTGGATACCGGGGAGCTGTTTTTT. Amino acids: CATDHGVDTGELFF.

The chain combines TRBV24-1 with TRBJ2-2, with TRBD2 matching over 7 bases. The CDR3 has 11 amino acids. Germline trimming cut 9 bases from V and 7 bases from J; bases unmatched to any gene: 1. CDR1 is KGHDR, CDR2 SFDVKD, per germline. This CDR3 is CATPGGGELFF. CDR3 nucleotides: TGTGCCACCCCGGGGGGCGGGGAGCTGTTTTTT.

This chain links TRBV6-6 with TRBJ1-4; tentative D call: TRBD1 (6 bases). Per the germline V gene, CDR1 is MNHNY and CDR2 is SVGAGI (reference sequence). This CDR3 has 14 amino acids. V gave up 5 bases and J gave up 0 bases, with 7 bases separating them. CDR3 nucleotides: TGTGCCAGCAGTACAGGGACAACTAATGAAAAACTGTTTTTT. Protein product: CASSTGTTNEKLFF.

This sequence joins TRBV11-2 and TRBJ2-2; tentative D call: TRBD1 (6 bases). Germline V CDR1 and CDR2: SGHAT, FQNNGV. The CDR3 consists of 14 residues. Trimming cost V 4 bases and J 7 bases, with 13 bases left between them. In DNA form, the CDR3 reads TGTGCCAGCAGCTCATATACAGGGCGCGGGGAGCTGTTTTTT. It specifies CASSSYTGRGELFF.

The chain is built from TRBV2 and TRBJ2-2, with 9 bases lining up with TRBD1. The germline V gene encodes CDR1 SNHLY and CDR2 FYNNEI. V lost 6 bases and J lost 5; bases outside the gene matches: 10. CDR3 size: 16 residues. CDR3 coding DNA: TGTGCCAGCAGGGGCGGACAGGGGAAGGTAACCGGGGAGCTGTTTTTT. This encodes CASRGGQGKVTGELFF. Using reference TRBV2 and TRBJ2-2 for the parts outside the CDR3, the full variable domain is EPEVTQTPSHQVTQMGQEVILRCVPISNHLYFYWYRQILGQKVEFLVSFYNNEISEKSEIFDDQFSVERPDGSNFTLKIRSTKLEDSAMYFCASRGGQGKVTGELFFGEGSRLTVL.

The chain combines TRBV7-8 with TRBJ1-4; D remains ambiguous. The CDR3 consists of 14 residues. The V gene's germline CDR1 is SGHVS and CDR2 FQNEAQ. With 3 bases removed from V and 0 bases from J, the gap between germline ends came to 5 bases. The CDR3 sequence: CASSFRTTNEKLFF. As DNA, the CDR3 is TGTGCCAGCAGCTTCCGTACAACTAATGAAAAACTGTTTTTT. The whole variable domain, remainder taken from reference TRBV7-8 and TRBJ1-4, is GAGVSQSPRYKVAKRGQDVALRCDPISGHVSLFWYQQALGQGPEFLTYFQNEAQLDKSGLPSDRFFAERPEGSVSTLKIQRTQQEDSAVYLCASSFRTTNEKLFFGSGTQLSVL.

The chain links TRBV6-5 to TRBJ1-6; D not resolved. Germline V CDR1 and CDR2: MNHEY, SVGAGI. This CDR3 spans 14 amino acids. V lost 5 bases and J lost 7, with 12 bases in between. DNA for the CDR3: TGTGCCAGCAGTCCAACCAACTTAAATTCACCCCTCCACTTT. As protein: CASSPTNLNSPLHF.

V gene TRBV28 combines with J gene TRBJ1-6; maybe TRBD1 (6 bases). CDR1 and CDR2 from the germline V gene are MDHEN and SYDVKM. CDR3 length: 15 amino acids. Trimming left V 8 bases short and J 10 bases short, with 21 bases between. The CDR3 protein is CASFPLQGLRSPLHF. As DNA, the CDR3 is TGTGCCAGCTTCCCTTTACAGGGTTTAAGGTCACCCCTCCACTTT.

The rearrangement links TRBV6-1 to TRBJ1-1, with no clear D. V lost 1 base to trimming and J lost 1 base, with 4 bases between them. The V gene's germline CDR1 is MNHNS and CDR2 SASEGT. The CDR3 spans 13 residues. CDR3 sequence: CASSEVRNTEAFF. The CDR3 bases are TGTGCCAGCAGTGAAGTCCGGAACACTGAAGCTTTCTTT.

The V call is TRBV3-1 (or the pseudogene TRBV3-2), the J call TRBJ1-1; perhaps TRBD1 as D (5 bases). This CDR3 has 15 residues. V was pared by 2 bases and J by 3 bases, with 13 bases between. Germline CDR1 reads LGHDT; CDR2 reads YNNKEL (reference sequence). CDR3 sequence: CASSQLDLGDTEAFF. CDR3 bases: TGTGCCAGCAGCCAATTAGATTTAGGGGACACTGAAGCTTTCTTT.

This clone was recorded only once. The rearrangement uses TRBV14 and TRBJ1-2; D unclear. V was cut by 2 bases and J by 1 base, with 8 bases left in between. Germline V CDR1 and CDR2: SGHDN, FVKESK. There are 14 residues in the CDR3. CDR3 DNA sequence: TGTGCCAGCAGCCAATTTCGGGTTAACTATGGCTACACCTTC. Protein: CASSQFRVNYGYTF. Variable domain in full (rest from reference TRBV14 and TRBJ1-2): EAGVTQFPSHSVIEKGQTVTLRCDPISGHDNLYWYRRVMGKEIKFLLHFVKESKQDESGMPNNRFLAERTGGTYSTLKVQPAELEDSGVYFCASSQFRVNYGYTFGSGTRLTVV.

The rearrangement joins TRBV28 to TRBJ1-1, with 7 bases fitting TRBD1. The CDR3 is 16 residues long. V trimming: 5 bases; J trimming: 1 base; junction bases outside the gene matches: 10. Germline loops: CDR1 MDHEN, CDR2 SYDVKM. The CDR3 reads CASSTTRQGWNTEAFF. The DNA of the CDR3 is TGTGCCAGCAGTACTACGCGACAGGGTTGGAACACTGAAGCTTTCTTT.

The chain joins TRBV5-4 to TRBJ2-7, with 7 bases fitting TRBD1. The CDR3 is 15 residues long. The V segment lost 0 bases and the J segment 8 bases; nucleotides outside the gene matches: 11. Germline V gene lookup returns CDR1 SGHNT and CDR2 YYREEE (reference sequence). The CDR3 DNA reads TGTGCCAGCAGCTTGGTCAGCGACAGGGCCTCCAAGCAGTACTTC. Translating it yields CASSLVSDRASKQYF.